This TCR beta chain was recovered during a study of T cell repertoires in cytomegalovirus infection. Across the whole study: Public signatures in TCR beta pointed to CMV infection and matching HLA type.

This clonotype was picked up one time. The antigen remains unidentified. Study conclusions and caveats: CMV-specific TCR beta clonotypes restricted by HLA-C were the ones dominating the ex vivo response.

The CDR3 consists of 19 residues. The junction had 17 bases not matched to a gene; V was cut back by 6 bases and J by 5 bases. Germline values: CDR1 MNHEY, CDR2 SVGEGT. Each CDR3 protein is one row after TCRdb ran MiXCR on the reads. Of under 200,000 distinct CDR3 sequences in the sample, roughly a sixth are singletons; the top ten hold about 19%. The receptor's source is a human donor in good health (CMV status not recorded). Some clones in this sample may be carry-over from other donors' samples. The chain combines TRBV6-2 or TRBV6-3 with TRBJ2-3, with 13 bases lining up with TRBD2. Sequencing used CD8+ T cells from PBMCs. CDR3 sequence: CASSAGTSGNLLPGDTQYF. CDR3 nucleotide sequence: TGTGCCAGCAGCGCCGGGACTAGCGGGAATCTCCTCCCGGGAGATACGCAGTATTTT.